These T cell receptor beta chains were read from a single sample in a study of blood T cell repertoires in COVID-19. TCRdb keeps only in-frame clones here, not all; method: immunoSEQ multiplex PCR. Of 200,000 to 250,000 clones listed, 75% to 90% are singletons. Sequencing was done on a sample of peripheral blood. The receptors here all came from a man aged 30-40 years with COVID-19, enrolled during active disease. CDR3s include the opening cysteine and the closing phenylalanine or tryptophan. D genes are given only for firm matches. Not every row has a clone size; where given, it reads once, few, many or a size class.

NA | 12 | TRBJ2-7 | TRBV2 | NA | CASSPDIYEQYF | TGTGCCAGCAGCCCAGATATCTACGAGCAGTACTTC
once | 15 | TRBJ1-1 | TRBV6-6 | TRBD1 | CASSGTGSLYTEAFF | TGTGCCAGCAGCGGGACAGGGTCTTTGTACACTGAAGCTTTCTTT
NA | 15 | TRBJ1-5 | TRBV7-3 | NA | CASSLTSNSNQPQHF | TGTGCCAGCAGCTTAACATCTAATAGCAATCAGCCCCAGCATTTT
NA | 14 | TRBJ2-7 | TRBV28 | TRBD2 | CASSLGGRNYEQYF | TGTGCCAGCAGTTTGGGCGGGAGGAACTACGAGCAGTACTTC
NA | 16 | TRBJ1-6 | TRBV4-3 | NA | CASSQDWRRPNSPLHF | TGCGCCAGCAGCCAAGATTGGCGGAGGCCCAATTCACCCCTCCACTTT
NA | 18 | TRBJ2-1 | TRBV3-1/TRBV3-2 | TRBD1 | CASSQFGTGESSYNEQFF | TGTGCCAGCAGCCAATTCGGGACAGGGGAGAGCTCCTACAATGAGCAGTTCTTC
NA | 18 | TRBJ2-7 | TRBV4-2 | TRBD2 | CASSQDLTRRELTYEQYF | TGTGCCAGCAGCCAAGATTTAACGAGGCGGGAGTTGACCTACGAGCAGTACTTC
NA | 18 | TRBJ1-5 | TRBV5-6 | NA | CASSLLGAGFDGNQPQHF | TGTGCCAGCAGCTTGCTTGGGGCAGGATTTGATGGCAATCAGCCCCAGCATTTT
few | 14 | TRBJ2-7 | TRBV19 | TRBD1 | CASSRRTGSYEQYF | TGTGCCAGTAGTAGGAGGACAGGATCCTACGAGCAGTACTTC
NA | 13 | TRBJ2-5 | TRBV3-1/TRBV3-2 | NA | CASSHRGKETQYF | TGTGCCAGCAGCCATAGGGGGAAAGAGACCCAGTACTTC
NA | 13 | TRBJ2-7 | TRBV5-1 | TRBD1 | CASARDRVDEQYF | TGCGCCAGCGCGAGGGACAGGGTTGACGAGCAGTACTTC
once | 14 | TRBJ1-4 | TRBV2 | NA | CASSERRRGEKLFF | TGTGCCAGCAGTGAACGTCGTAGGGGAGAAAAACTGTTTTTT
NA | 15 | TRBJ1-4 | TRBV29-1 | NA | CSAVGGDGPHEKLFF | TGCAGCGCCGTCGGGGGTGATGGGCCCCACGAAAAACTGTTTTTT
NA | 14 | TRBJ2-7 | TRBV6-5 | NA | CASSGRVKSYEQYF | TGTGCCAGCAGCGGCAGGGTGAAGTCTTACGAGCAGTACTTC
NA | 11 | TRBJ1-2 | TRBV20-1 | NA | CSAPRGNGYTF | TGCAGTGCACCCCGGGGTAATGGCTACACCTTC
NA | 13 | TRBJ1-5 | TRBV7-9 | NA | CASSLQGNQPQHF | TGTGCCAGCAGCTTACAGGGAAATCAGCCCCAGCATTTT
NA | 15 | TRBJ1-6 | TRBV28 | TRBD1 | CASLTGGSYNSPLHF | TGTGCCAGCCTAACAGGGGGGTCCTATAATTCACCCCTCCACTTT
NA | 18 | TRBJ2-3 | TRBV11-3 | TRBD2 | CASSRGTSGAKGTDTQYF | TGTGCCAGCAGCCGTGGCACTAGCGGGGCCAAAGGGACAGATACGCAGTATTTT
NA | 16 | TRBJ1-1 | TRBV6-5 | NA | CASSYSSSQGGTEAFF | TGTGCCAGCAGTTACTCGAGCTCACAGGGCGGGACTGAAGCTTTCTTT
NA | 12 | TRBJ1-5 | TRBV29-1 | NA | CSTGDSNQPQHF | TGCAGTACCGGGGATAGCAATCAGCCCCAGCATTTT
NA | 14 | TRBJ1-2 | TRBV6-5 | NA | CASGDSVAGYGYTF | TGTGCCAGCGGCGACAGTGTCGCGGGGTATGGCTACACCTTC
NA | 17 | TRBJ2-3 | TRBV7-2 | NA | CASSSPFTTRARDTQYF | TGTGCCAGCAGCTCCCCCTTCACAACCAGAGCGAGAGATACGCAGTATTTT
NA | 13 | TRBJ1-1 | TRBV18 | TRBD1 | CASSPDRAGEAFF | TGTGCCAGCTCACCGGACAGGGCGGGTGAAGCTTTCTTT
once | 14 | TRBJ1-1 | TRBV18 | NA | CASSGGTLNTEAFF | TGTGCCAGCTCAGGCGGGACTTTGAACACTGAAGCTTTCTTT
NA | 14 | TRBJ1-6 | TRBV5-1 | NA | CASSQGPEDSPLHF | TGCGCCAGCAGCCAGGGGCCAGAGGATTCACCCCTCCACTTT
NA | 15 | TRBJ1-6 | TRBV6-2/TRBV6-3 | NA | CASSLFTGTNSPLHF | TGTGCCAGCAGTTTGTTTACAGGGACCAATTCACCCCTCCACTTT
NA | 16 | TRBJ1-2 | TRBV4-1 | NA | CASSPPGAGRIYGYTF | TGCGCCAGCAGCCCACCCGGAGCAGGGAGGATCTATGGCTACACCTTC
NA | 15 | TRBJ2-2 | TRBV7-6 | NA | CASSFVTGNTGELFF | TGTGCCAGCAGCTTTGTCACGGGGAACACCGGGGAGCTGTTTTTT
NA | 15 | TRBJ1-5 | TRBV2 | TRBD1 | CASSGGDRGYQPQHF | TGTGCCAGCAGTGGCGGGGACAGGGGCTATCAGCCCCAGCATTTT
NA | 15 | TRBJ1-2 | TRBV14 | NA | CASSQEAGPHYGYTF | TGTGCCAGCAGCCAAGAGGCGGGACCGCACTATGGCTACACCTTC
NA | 12 | TRBJ2-2 | TRBV19 | NA | CASSREFGELFF | TGTGCCAGTAGTCGAGAATTCGGGGAGCTGTTTTTT
NA | 15 | TRBJ2-2 | TRBV7-6 | TRBD1 | CASSLRDRVTGELFF | TGTGCCAGCAGCTTAAGGGACAGGGTTACCGGGGAGCTGTTTTTT
NA | 14 | TRBJ1-5 | TRBV21-1 | NA | CASRNRGPNQPQHF | TGTGCCAGCAGGAACAGGGGGCCCAATCAGCCCCAGCATTTT
NA | 14 | TRBJ2-5 | TRBV19 | NA | CASSIGQVKETQYF | TGTGCCAGTAGTATAGGCCAGGTCAAAGAGACCCAGTACTTC
NA | 14 | TRBJ1-4 | TRBV7-9 | NA | CASSSPSGNEKLFF | TGTGCCAGCAGCTCGCCTTCGGGTAATGAAAAACTGTTTTTT
NA | 17 | TRBJ1-4 | TRBV5-1 | TRBD1 | CASSLPGTGATNEKLFF | TGCGCCAGCAGCTTACCCGGGACAGGGGCAACTAATGAAAAACTGTTTTTT
NA | 16 | TRBJ2-1 | TRBV30 | TRBD2 | CAWSSGREGRRIEQFF | TGTGCCTGGAGTTCGGGGCGGGAGGGCCGAAGGATTGAGCAGTTCTTC
NA | 13 | TRBJ1-2 | TRBV5-4 | NA | CASTVIGGYGYTF | TGTGCCAGCACCGTTATAGGGGGCTATGGCTACACCTTC
NA | 12 | TRBJ2-2 | TRBV29-1 | NA | CSVREAAGELFF | TGCAGCGTCCGAGAGGCAGCCGGGGAGCTGTTTTTT
NA | 14 | TRBJ1-1 | TRBV29-1 | TRBD1 | CSVGPRTGGYEAFF | TGCAGCGTTGGCCCCCGGACAGGGGGCTACGAAGCTTTCTTT
NA | 15 | TRBJ1-1 | TRBV4-1 | TRBD1 | CASSQVTGGNTEAFF | TGCGCCAGCAGCCAAGTCACAGGGGGAAACACTGAAGCTTTCTTT
NA | 14 | TRBJ1-2 | TRBV28 | NA | CASSPPDSLGGYTF | TGTGCCAGCAGTCCCCCGGACAGTCTAGGAGGCTACACCTTC
NA | 14 | TRBJ1-2 | TRBV13 | NA | CASSTRGINYGYTF | TGTGCCAGCAGCACGCGGGGTATAAACTATGGCTACACCTTC
NA | 14 | TRBJ1-6 | TRBV15 | TRBD1 | CATSLDRGNSPLHF | TGTGCCACCAGCCTAGACAGGGGTAATTCACCCCTCCACTTT
NA | 13 | TRBJ2-3 | TRBV27 | NA | CASKQSSTDTQYF | TGTGCCAGCAAACAGTCTAGCACAGATACGCAGTATTTT
NA | 14 | TRBJ2-1 | TRBV7-8 | NA | CASSPVGAYNEQFF | TGTGCCAGCAGCCCAGTCGGAGCTTACAATGAGCAGTTCTTC
NA | 13 | TRBJ1-6 | TRBV10-2 | NA | CASGEQGDSPLHF | TGCGCCAGCGGGGAACAGGGAGATTCACCCCTCCACTTT
NA | 14 | TRBJ1-2 | TRBV19 | NA | CASSLQGADYGYTF | TGTGCCAGTAGTCTCCAAGGGGCGGACTATGGCTACACCTTC
NA | 13 | TRBJ2-3 | TRBV19 | NA | CASSRTGTDTQYF | TGTGCCAGTAGTAGGACAGGCACAGATACGCAGTATTTT
NA | 16 | TRBJ1-2 | TRBV6-2/TRBV6-3 | TRBD1 | CASSYSQGAQGYGYTF | TGTGCCAGCAGTTACTCACAGGGGGCGCAGGGCTATGGCTACACCTTC
once | 15 | TRBJ2-7 | TRBV9 | TRBD1 | CASSVGDRAIYEQYF | TGTGCCAGCAGCGTAGGAGACAGGGCGATCTACGAGCAGTACTTC
NA | 17 | TRBJ1-6 | TRBV30 | NA | CAWSLSLTSSYNSPLHF | TGTGCCTGGAGCCTCTCATTAACCAGCTCCTATAATTCACCCCTCCACTTT